This T cell receptor beta chain was obtained from a study of cytomegalovirus exposure and HLA in healthy donors. General study points: Among immune exposure information, only CMV serostatus was available. The study put about 180 TCR beta chains on its list as cytomegalovirus-associated.

The germline gives CDR1 LNHDA, CDR2 SQIVND (reference sequence). The CDR3 loop spans 14 amino acids. Between the trimmed V and J ends, which lost 3 bases and 3 bases, there was a span of 8 bases. PCR was performed using 60 Vbeta and 13 Jbeta primers. Profiled with immunoSEQ multiplex PCR; TCRdb holds only in-frame clones, not every one. Altogether approximately 100,000 clones are present, 60% to 70% being singletons, with the ten largest covering less than 4.5%. As regards this clone: Its antigen is not identified.

V is TRBV19 and J is TRBJ1-4; a possible D gene is TRBD1 (5 bases). Sample: PBMCs. The TCR comes from a man in his thirties or forties in good health and CMV-seropositive. In nucleotides, the CDR3 is TGTGCCAGTAGTATCCAGGGCTCTAATGAAAAACTGTTTTTT. Amino acids: CASSIQGSNEKLFF.